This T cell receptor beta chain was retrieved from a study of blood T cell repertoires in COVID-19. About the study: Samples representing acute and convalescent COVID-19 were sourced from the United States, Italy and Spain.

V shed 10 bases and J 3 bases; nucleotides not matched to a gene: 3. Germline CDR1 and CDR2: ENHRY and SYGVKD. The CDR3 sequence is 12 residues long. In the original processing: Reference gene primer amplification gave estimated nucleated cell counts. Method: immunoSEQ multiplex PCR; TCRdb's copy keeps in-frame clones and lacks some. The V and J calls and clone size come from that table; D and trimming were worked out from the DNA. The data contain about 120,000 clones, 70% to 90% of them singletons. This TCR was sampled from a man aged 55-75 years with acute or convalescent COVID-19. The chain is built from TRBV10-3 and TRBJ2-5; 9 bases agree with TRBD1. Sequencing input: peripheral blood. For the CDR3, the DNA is TGTGCCACGTGGACAGGGGAAGAGACCCAGTACTTC. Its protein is CATWTGEETQYF.